Here is one T cell receptor beta chain with its context. Sequencing used immunoSEQ multiplex PCR; TCRdb keeps in-frame clones, though not all of them. The data contain 120,000 to 150,000 clones, 87% of them singletons. The data were obtained in a study of blood T cell repertoires in COVID-19. Study-level information: T cells, B-cell-depleted T cells, or PBMCs provided the cDNA or gDNA that served as material.

CDR3 length: 16 amino acids. Germline CDR1 is MGHRA and CDR2 is YSYEKL. V lost 0 bases and J lost 2; bases outside the gene matches: 4. The sequence came from a man aged 50-59 years who had recovered from COVID-19. This chain links TRBV4-1 with TRBJ1-5; 7 positions agree with TRBD1. Material for sequencing was peripheral blood. The CDR3 DNA follows: TGCGCCAGCAGCCAAGATGAAGGGACAGGCAATCAGCCCCAGCATTTT. Translated, it gives CASSQDEGTGNQPQHF.